A single sample is the source of the 10 T cell receptor beta chains below, sequenced in a study of blood T cells in healthy people across ages. With a J-beta primer mix and a sample-barcoded 5' primer, a second PCR ran about 6 to 11 cycles. TCRdb ran MiXCR on the 5' RACE reads and lists one entry per CDR3 protein. The sample lists approximately 760,000 distinct CDR3 sequences; 20% to 25% were seen once. These records were also assigned to another study, of T cells of mothers and their children.

Sequencing was done on a sample of blood. These receptors came from a boy younger than 18 in good health.

CDR3 protein: CSVEDSTMETQYF. The CDR3 DNA is TGCAGCGTTGAAGACTCGACCATGGAGACCCAGTACTTC. The chain has TRBV29-1 and TRBJ2-5, with D hard to call. The CDR3 runs 13 residues. Looked up from germline, CDR1 is SQVTM and CDR2 is ANQGSEA. V dropped 0 bases and J dropped 5 bases, with 10 bases sitting between them.

This clonotype was found many times. This chain connects TRBV10-2 to TRBJ2-7; 9 bases match TRBD2. V gave up 2 bases and J gave up 5 bases; unmatched junction bases: 4. The CDR3 spans 14 residues. The germline CDR1 and CDR2 sequences are WSHSY and SAAADI. CDR3 loop: CASSEGREGHEQYF. CDR3 nucleotide sequence: TGCGCCAGCAGTGAGGGGCGGGAGGGCCACGAGCAGTACTTC.

Only a few counts were recorded for this clonotype. The chain couples TRBV4-2 to TRBJ2-2; perhaps TRBD1 as D (5 bases). V lost 0 bases and J lost 7, with 12 bases in between. The germline V gene encodes CDR1 LGHNA and CDR2 YNFKEQ. This CDR3 contains 15 residues. This chain's CDR3 is CASSQDRSGNGELFF. The CDR3 DNA sequence: TGTGCCAGCAGCCAAGATAGGTCAGGGAACGGGGAGCTGTTTTTT.

The V call is TRBV7-9, the J call TRBJ2-5; D possibly corresponds to TRBD1 (5 bases). The J call may be in error: the DNA end matches TRBJ2-1 better. The CDR3 consists of 15 residues. Germline values: CDR1 SEHNR, CDR2 FQNEAQ (reference sequence). CDR3 loop: CASSVADSPLDEQFF. In DNA form, the CDR3 reads TGTGCCAGCAGCGTTGCCGACAGTCCGTTGGATGAGCAGTTCTTC.

The gene calls are TRBV4-3 and TRBJ1-2; D perhaps matches TRBD1 (5 bases). The V and J ends lost 0 bases and 5 bases respectively, with 10 bases between them. Germline V gives CDR1 LGHNA, CDR2 YSLEER. This CDR3 is 14 amino acids long. CDR3 sequence: CASSQDWGSYGYTF. The CDR3 nucleotides read TGCGCCAGCAGCCAAGATTGGGGGAGTTATGGCTACACCTTC.

The rearrangement uses TRBV20-1 and TRBJ2-7; TRBD1 matches at 7 bases. V shed 1 base, J shed 3 bases, and the junction held 6 bases outside the gene matches. Germline V lookup: CDR1 DFQATT, CDR2 SNEGSKA (reference sequence). There are 14 residues in the CDR3. The chain's CDR3 is CSARVEGASYEQYF. CDR3 bases: TGCAGTGCTAGAGTTGAGGGGGCGAGCTACGAGCAGTACTTC.

V and J are TRBV12-3 or TRBV12-4 and TRBJ2-5, with D possibly TRBD2 on 6 matching bases. The CDR3 is 15 residues long. Trimming removed 5 bases from V and 4 bases from J, with 17 bases in between. CDR3 coding DNA: TGTGCCAGCAGTCGTCCGCGCGGGGTAGGAGAGACCCAGTACTTC. Protein product: CASSRPRGVGETQYF.

This clonotype occurred a few times. V gene TRBV5-5 combines with J gene TRBJ2-1; TRBD1 matches 7 bases. Trimming took 4 bases from V and 6 from J; bases not matched to a gene: 10. There are 15 residues in the CDR3. Germline V gene sequence: CDR1 SGHKS, CDR2 YYEKEE (reference sequence). CDR3 bases: TGTGCCAGCAGCCCAAGGGACAGCACCATCAATGAGCAGTTCTTC. This encodes CASSPRDSTINEQFF.

The CDR3 DNA is TGTGCCAGCAGAGAGGGACCTTACGAAGAGACCCAGTACTTC. Translating it yields CASREGPYEETQYF. The chain has TRBV2 and TRBJ2-5; D could derive from TRBD1 or TRBD2 (5 bases each). Germline CDR1 reads SNHLY; CDR2 reads FYNNEI. Between the trimmed V and J ends, which lost 6 bases and 3 bases, there was a span of 14 bases. The CDR3 has 14 amino acids. The full variable domain, completed using reference TRBV2 and TRBJ2-5, is EPEVTQTPSHQVTQMGQEVILRCVPISNHLYFYWYRQILGQKVEFLVSFYNNEISEKSEIFDDQFSVERPDGSNFTLKIRSTKLEDSAMYFCASREGPYEETQYFGPGTRLLVL.

The chain links TRBV19 to TRBJ2-5; 10 bases line up with TRBD1. The J call may be incorrect, as the DNA end agrees better with TRBJ2-1. This CDR3 region has 14 residues. In germline, CDR1 is LNHDA, CDR2 SQIVND (reference sequence). The CDR3 protein is CASSRQGARNEQFF. The CDR3 DNA is TGTGCCAGTAGTAGACAGGGGGCGAGGAATGAGCAGTTCTTC.